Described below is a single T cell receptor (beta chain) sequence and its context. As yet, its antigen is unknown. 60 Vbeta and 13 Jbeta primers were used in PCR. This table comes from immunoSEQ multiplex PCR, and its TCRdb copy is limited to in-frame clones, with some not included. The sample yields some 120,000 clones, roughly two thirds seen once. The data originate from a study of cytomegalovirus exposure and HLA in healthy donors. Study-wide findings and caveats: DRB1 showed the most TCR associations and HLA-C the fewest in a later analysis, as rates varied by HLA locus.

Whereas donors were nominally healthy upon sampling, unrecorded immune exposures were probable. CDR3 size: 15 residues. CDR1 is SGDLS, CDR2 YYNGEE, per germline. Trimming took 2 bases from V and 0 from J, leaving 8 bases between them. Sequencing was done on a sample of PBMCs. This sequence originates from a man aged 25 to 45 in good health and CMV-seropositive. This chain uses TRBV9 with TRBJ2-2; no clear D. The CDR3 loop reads CASSVSSTNTGELFF. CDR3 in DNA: TGTGCCAGCAGCGTTTCAAGCACGAACACCGGGGAGCTGTTTTTT.